This is a list of T cell receptor beta chains from one sample in a study of tumour-infiltrating T cells in Burkitt lymphoma. Assay: immunoSEQ multiplex PCR; the TCRdb copy retains only in-frame clones and omits some. The repertoire consists of 3,800 or so clones, with around 16% occurring once and the leading ten covering roughly 13%. Sequenced: tumor tissue. These receptor sequences come from a human donor with diffuse large B-cell lymphoma. Some clones in this sample may be carry-over from other donors' samples. The CDR3 runs from the conserved cysteine through the conserved F or W. Fields, in order: clone size, D gene, V gene, J gene, CDR3 DNA, CDR3 protein. D genes are given only for firm matches. Clone size appears in some rows only: once, few, many, or a class for an expanded clone.

abundance: medium-sized; d_gene: -; v_gene: TRBV7-9; j_gene: TRBJ2-2; CDR3nt: TGTGCCAGCAGCCCCAATGACTATGTGGAGCTGTTTTTT; CDR3aa: CASSPNDYVELFF
abundance: few; d_gene: -; v_gene: TRBV13; j_gene: TRBJ2-2; CDR3nt: TGTACCAGCAGCTTTCGTCTCAGGACAGCCAACACCGGGGAGCTGTTTTTT; CDR3aa: CTSSFRLRTANTGELFF
abundance: -; d_gene: -; v_gene: TRBV27; j_gene: TRBJ2-1; CDR3nt: TGTGCCAGCAGTTTATCACCGGGGCTTTGGTCCTACAATGAGCAGTTCTTC; CDR3aa: CASSLSPGLWSYNEQFF
abundance: -; d_gene: TRBD2; v_gene: TRBV4-2; j_gene: TRBJ2-7; CDR3nt: TGTGCCAGCAGCCAAGAGGGAGGGACCTACGAGCAGTACTTC; CDR3aa: CASSQEGGTYEQYF
abundance: few; d_gene: -; v_gene: TRBV10-3; j_gene: TRBJ1-5; CDR3nt: TGTGCCATCAGTGAGTCTATAAGGGAGCCCCAGCATTTT; CDR3aa: CAISESIREPQHF
abundance: -; d_gene: TRBD1; v_gene: TRBV7-9; j_gene: TRBJ1-3; CDR3nt: TGTGCCAGCAGCCCCCCCGCGACAGGGAGAGACACCATATATTTT; CDR3aa: CASSPPATGRDTIYF
abundance: -; d_gene: -; v_gene: TRBV30; j_gene: TRBJ1-1; CDR3nt: TGTGCCTGGAGTTTCGCTGAAGCTTTCTTT; CDR3aa: CAWSFAEAFF
abundance: -; d_gene: -; v_gene: TRBV4-2; j_gene: TRBJ1-5; CDR3nt: TGTGCCAGCAGCCAAGATAATCAGCCCCAGCATTTT; CDR3aa: CASSQDNQPQHF
abundance: -; d_gene: -; v_gene: TRBV18; j_gene: TRBJ1-1; CDR3nt: TGTGCCAGCTCAGATCGACAGGCCACTGAAGCTTTCTTT; CDR3aa: CASSDRQATEAFF
abundance: -; d_gene: TRBD1; v_gene: TRBV5-1; j_gene: TRBJ1-2; CDR3nt: TGCGCCAGCAGCTTGACAACAGGGGACTATGGCTACACCTTC; CDR3aa: CASSLTTGDYGYTF
abundance: few; d_gene: -; v_gene: TRBV6-6; j_gene: TRBJ2-5; CDR3nt: TGTGCCAGCAGTTGGGAAATAGAGACCCAGTACTTC; CDR3aa: CASSWEIETQYF
abundance: -; d_gene: -; v_gene: TRBV21-1; j_gene: TRBJ2-1; CDR3nt: TGTGCCAGCAGGGTAAGGACTACGGTGAATGAGCAGTTCTTC; CDR3aa: CASRVRTTVNEQFF
abundance: -; d_gene: -; v_gene: TRBV20-1; j_gene: TRBJ1-2; CDR3nt: TGCAGTGCTAGGGACTATGGCTACACCTTC; CDR3aa: CSARDYGYTF
abundance: few; d_gene: -; v_gene: TRBV30; j_gene: TRBJ2-7; CDR3nt: TGTGCCTGGAGCTTGATAGGGTCCCACGAGCAGTACTTC; CDR3aa: CAWSLIGSHEQYF
abundance: -; d_gene: -; v_gene: TRBV29-1; j_gene: TRBJ1-3; CDR3nt: TGCAGCGTTGAGCGGCTCAACTCTGGAAACACCATATATTTT; CDR3aa: CSVERLNSGNTIYF
abundance: few; d_gene: -; v_gene: TRBV18; j_gene: TRBJ1-1; CDR3nt: TGTGCCAGCTCACCCTATAGGGACACTGAAGCTTTCTTT; CDR3aa: CASSPYRDTEAFF
abundance: once; d_gene: TRBD1; v_gene: TRBV10-2; j_gene: TRBJ1-4; CDR3nt: TGCGCCAGCAGTGAGCGCCCTGACAGGGCAAAACTGTTTTTT; CDR3aa: CASSERPDRAKLFF